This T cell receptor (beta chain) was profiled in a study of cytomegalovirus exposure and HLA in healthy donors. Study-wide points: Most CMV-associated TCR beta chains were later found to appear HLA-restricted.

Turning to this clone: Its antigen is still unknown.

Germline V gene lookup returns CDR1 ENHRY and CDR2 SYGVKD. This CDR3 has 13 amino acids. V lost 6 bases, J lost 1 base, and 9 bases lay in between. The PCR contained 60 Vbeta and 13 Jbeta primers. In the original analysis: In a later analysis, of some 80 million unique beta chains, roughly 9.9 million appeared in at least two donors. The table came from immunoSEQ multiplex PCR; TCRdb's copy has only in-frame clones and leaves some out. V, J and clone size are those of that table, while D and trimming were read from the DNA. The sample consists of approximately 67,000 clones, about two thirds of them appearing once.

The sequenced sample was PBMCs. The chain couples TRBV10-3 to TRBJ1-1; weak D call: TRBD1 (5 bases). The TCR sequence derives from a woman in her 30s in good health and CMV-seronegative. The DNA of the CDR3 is TGTGCCATCAGGCCTCAGGGGAACACTGAAGCTTTCTTT. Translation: CAIRPQGNTEAFF.